What follows are 11 T cell receptor beta chains derived from one specimen sequenced in a study of blood T cells in healthy people across ages. Through a sample-barcoded 5' primer and a J-beta primer mix, a second PCR was run for roughly 7 to 12 cycles. MiXCR, run by TCRdb on the 5' RACE reads, gives a single entry per CDR3 protein. The table lists around 1,000,000 distinct CDR3 sequences, roughly two fifths of them singletons. Material: blood. These receptor sequences come from a man aged 18 to 35 in good health.

The CDR3 DNA sequence: TGTGCCAGCTCACCTCATAGTGGCAGATTCGGCAATCAGCCCCAGCATTTT. Its translation is CASSPHSGRFGNQPQHF. The chain joins TRBV18 to TRBJ1-5, with unresolved D. The germline V gene encodes CDR1 KGHSH and CDR2 LQKENI. The V end lost 3 bases, the J end lost 2 bases, and 17 bases lay between the germline ends. The CDR3 consists of 17 residues.

The chain carries TRBV20-1 and TRBJ2-4; tentative D call: TRBD2 (5 bases). TRBJ2-5 matches the DNA end more closely, so the J call is doubtful. CDR1 is DFQATT, CDR2 SNEGSKA, per germline (reference sequence). This CDR3 has 13 residues. The DNA for the CDR3 is TGCAGTGCTATCACAACTAGTTCCGAGACCCAGTACTTC. It is translated as CSAITTSSETQYF.

The chain has TRBV4-3 and TRBJ1-2; TRBD1 aligns across 7 bases. The V gene end was trimmed by 0 bases and the J gene end by 8 bases; junction bases not matched to a gene: 9. The germline CDR1 and CDR2 sequences are LGHNA and YSLEER. The CDR3 loop spans 15 amino acids. This chain's CDR3 is CASSQDGDSRGGYTF. Here the CDR3 DNA reads TGCGCCAGCAGCCAAGATGGGGACAGTCGGGGAGGCTACACCTTC.

The chain links TRBV2 to TRBJ2-2; 7 nucleotides match TRBD1. Germline V gives CDR1 SNHLY, CDR2 FYNNEI. The CDR3 totals 16 residues. With 6 bases clipped from V and 1 base from J, the junction kept 8 bases outside the gene matches. CDR3 bases: TGTGCCAGCAGAATACCGGGACAGAGGAACACCGGGGAGCTGTTTTTT. It codes for CASRIPGQRNTGELFF.

As regards this clonotype: This sequence may be a read error, since a much larger clone differs from it by one base. The rearrangement links TRBV11-2 to TRBJ2-4; D perhaps matches TRBD2 (5 bases). The CDR3 is 14 amino acids. Germline CDR1 reads SGHAT; CDR2 reads FQNNGV. V dropped 5 bases and J dropped 9 bases, with 17 bases sitting between them. CDR3 sequence reads: CASSPSRGQSIQYF. DNA of the CDR3: TGTGCCAGCAGCCCGAGTCGAGGGCAAAGCATTCAGTACTTC.

This clonotype was counted between two and nine times. The CDR3, as DNA: TGCGCCAGCAGCCAAGAAAAGATGCAGGGCAGCTCCTACAATGAGCAGTTCTTC. Translated, it gives CASSQEKMQGSSYNEQFF. V gene TRBV4-1 combines with J gene TRBJ2-1; possibly TRBD1 for D (5 bases). The germline gives CDR1 MGHRA, CDR2 YSYEKL. The CDR3 is 18 amino acids. The V and J ends lost 0 bases and 0 bases respectively, with 15 bases between them.

The V call is TRBV6-2 or TRBV6-3, the J call TRBJ2-7; a weak D match, TRBD2 (6 bases). Germline CDR1 and CDR2: MNHEY and SVGEGT. This CDR3 contains 14 residues. V lost 6 bases to trimming and J lost 2 bases, with 14 bases between them. The CDR3 loop is CASSLGTSTYEQYF. In DNA form, the CDR3 reads TGTGCCAGCAGCCTCGGGACTTCCACCTACGAGCAGTACTTC.

V usage is TRBV5-1 and J usage is TRBJ1-5; tentative D call: TRBD1 (6 bases). Trimming left V 0 bases short and J 7 bases short, with 17 bases between. The germline V gene has CDR1 SGHRS and CDR2 YFSETQ. The CDR3 has 16 residues. This CDR3 is CASSLGGLQGGQPQHF. The CDR3 nucleotides read TGCGCCAGCAGCTTGGGGGGCCTACAGGGCGGGCAGCCCCAGCATTTT.

The chain combines TRBV28 with TRBJ1-2; TRBD1 aligns across 7 bases. After removal of 2 bases from V and 3 bases from J, the junction contained 6 bases not matched to a gene. CDR3 length: 15 amino acids. Per the germline V gene, CDR1 is MDHEN and CDR2 is SYDVKM. This CDR3 reads CASSLTGTAYYGYTF. In DNA, the CDR3 is TGTGCCAGCAGTTTAACCGGGACAGCTTACTATGGCTACACCTTC.

The J gene is TRBJ1-1, the V gene TRBV7-2; no clear D. The CDR3 covers 15 residues. Germline CDR1 is SGHTA and CDR2 is FQGNSA. Trimming took off 5 bases at V and 2 bases at J, with 15 bases between the two ends. The CDR3 nucleotides read TGTGCCAGCAGCCGGGCGTGGGCAGTTAACACTGAAGCTTTCTTT. Translation: CASSRAWAVNTEAFF.

The rearrangement uses TRBV9 and TRBJ2-5; TRBD1 matches at 7 bases. The CDR3 sequence is 15 residues long. V was pared by 4 bases and J by 5 bases, with 11 bases of the junction left unmatched. Germline CDR1 and CDR2: SGDLS and YYNGEE. The CDR3 region has the DNA TGTGCCAGCAGCCCCTTCCCAGGGGGTGGGGAGACCCAGTACTTC. Amino acid sequence: CASSPFPGGGETQYF. The whole variable domain, filled in from reference TRBV9 and TRBJ2-5, reads DSGVTQTPKHLITATGQRVTLRCSPRSGDLSVYWYQQSLDQGLQFLIQYYNGEERAKGNILERFSAQQFPDLHSELNLSSLELGDSALYFCASSPFPGGGETQYFGPGTRLLVL.